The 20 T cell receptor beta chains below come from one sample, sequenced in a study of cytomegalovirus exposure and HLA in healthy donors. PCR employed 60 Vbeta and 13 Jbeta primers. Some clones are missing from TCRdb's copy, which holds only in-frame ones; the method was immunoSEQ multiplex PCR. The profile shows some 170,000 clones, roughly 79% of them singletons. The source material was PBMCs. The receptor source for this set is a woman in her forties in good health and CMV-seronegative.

The CDR3 reads CASSMGAGNTEAFF. Written as DNA, the CDR3 is TGCGCCAGCAGCATGGGGGCGGGGAACACTGAAGCTTTCTTT. V is TRBV5-1 and J is TRBJ1-1; tentatively, D is TRBD1 (6 bases). V was cut by 4 bases and J by 1 base, with 11 bases left in between. CDR1 and CDR2 (germline): SGHRS, YFSETQ. The CDR3 covers 14 residues.

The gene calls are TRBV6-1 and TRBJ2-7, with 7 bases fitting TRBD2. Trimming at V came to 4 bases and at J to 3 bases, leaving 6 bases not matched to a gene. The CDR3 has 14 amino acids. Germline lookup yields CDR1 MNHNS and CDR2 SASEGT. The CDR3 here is CASSATGTNYEQYF. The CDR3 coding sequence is TGTGCCAGCAGTGCCACCGGGACTAACTACGAGCAGTACTTC.

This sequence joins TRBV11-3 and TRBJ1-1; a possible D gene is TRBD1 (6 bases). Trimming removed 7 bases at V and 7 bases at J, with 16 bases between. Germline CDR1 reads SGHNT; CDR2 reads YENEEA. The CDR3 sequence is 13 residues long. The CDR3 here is CASTYSRGGEAFF. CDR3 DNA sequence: TGTGCCAGCACTTATAGTAGAGGGGGTGAAGCTTTCTTT.

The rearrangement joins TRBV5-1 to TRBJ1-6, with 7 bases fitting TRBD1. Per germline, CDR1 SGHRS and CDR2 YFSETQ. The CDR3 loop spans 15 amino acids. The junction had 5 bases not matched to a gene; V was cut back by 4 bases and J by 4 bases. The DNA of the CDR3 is TGCGCCAGCAGCAGTACAGGGGAATATAATTCACCCCTCCACTTT. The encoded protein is CASSSTGEYNSPLHF.

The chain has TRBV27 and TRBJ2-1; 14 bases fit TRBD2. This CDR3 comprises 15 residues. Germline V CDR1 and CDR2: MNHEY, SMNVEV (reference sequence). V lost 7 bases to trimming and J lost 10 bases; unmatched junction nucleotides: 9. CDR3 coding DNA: TGTGCCAGCATCTCTGGACTAGCGGGAGGTCGGGAGCAGTTCTTC. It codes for CASISGLAGGREQFF.

The CDR3 protein is CASSPPQGRGYTF. Here the CDR3 DNA reads TGTGCCAGCTCTCCGCCTCAGGGTAGGGGCTACACCTTC. The chain combines TRBV18 with TRBJ1-2, with D perhaps TRBD1 (5 bases). Deletions cut 6 bases from V and 8 bases from J, with 16 bases between. Per the germline V gene, CDR1 is KGHSH and CDR2 is LQKENI. The CDR3 runs 13 residues.

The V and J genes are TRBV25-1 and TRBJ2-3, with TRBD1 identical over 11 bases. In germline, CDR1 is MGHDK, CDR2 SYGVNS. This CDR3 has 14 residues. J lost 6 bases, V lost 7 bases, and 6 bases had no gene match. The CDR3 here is CASTGQGALDTQYF. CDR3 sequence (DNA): TGTGCCAGCACTGGACAGGGGGCACTGGATACGCAGTATTTT.

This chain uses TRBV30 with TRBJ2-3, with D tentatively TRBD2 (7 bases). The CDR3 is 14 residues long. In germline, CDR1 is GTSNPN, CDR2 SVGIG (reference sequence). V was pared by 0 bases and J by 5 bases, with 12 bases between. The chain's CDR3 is CAWSVGGGEDTQYF. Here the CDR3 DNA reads TGTGCCTGGAGTGTAGGGGGAGGGGAAGATACGCAGTATTTT.

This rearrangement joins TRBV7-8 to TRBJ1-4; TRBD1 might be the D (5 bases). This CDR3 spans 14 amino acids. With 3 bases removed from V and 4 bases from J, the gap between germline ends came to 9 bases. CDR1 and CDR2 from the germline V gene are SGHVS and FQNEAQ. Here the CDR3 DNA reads TGTGCCAGCAGCTTTCGACAGCTTAATGAAAAACTGTTTTTT. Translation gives CASSFRQLNEKLFF.

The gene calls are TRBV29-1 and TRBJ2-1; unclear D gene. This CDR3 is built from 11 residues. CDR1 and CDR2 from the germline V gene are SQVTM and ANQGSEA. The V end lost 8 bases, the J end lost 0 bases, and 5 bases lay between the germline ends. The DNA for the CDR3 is TGCAGCCTTAGCTCCTACAATGAGCAGTTCTTC. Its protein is CSLSSYNEQFF.

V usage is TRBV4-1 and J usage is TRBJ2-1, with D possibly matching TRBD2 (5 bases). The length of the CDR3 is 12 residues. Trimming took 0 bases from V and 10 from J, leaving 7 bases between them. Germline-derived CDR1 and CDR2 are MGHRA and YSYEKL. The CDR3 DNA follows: TGCGCCAGCAGCCAAGAAACGGGGGAGCAGTTCTTC. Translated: CASSQETGEQFF.

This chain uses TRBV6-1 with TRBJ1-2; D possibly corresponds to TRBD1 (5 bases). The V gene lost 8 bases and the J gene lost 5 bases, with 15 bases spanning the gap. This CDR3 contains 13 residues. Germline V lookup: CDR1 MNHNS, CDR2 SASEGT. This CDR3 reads CASWGLSLYGYTF. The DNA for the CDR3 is TGTGCCAGCTGGGGCCTATCTTTATATGGCTACACCTTC.

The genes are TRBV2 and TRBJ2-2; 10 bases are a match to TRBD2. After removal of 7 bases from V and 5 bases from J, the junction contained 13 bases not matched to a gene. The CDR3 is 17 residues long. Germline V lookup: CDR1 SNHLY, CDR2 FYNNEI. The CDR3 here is CASIGLAGVGVTGELFF. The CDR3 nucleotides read TGTGCCAGCATAGGGCTAGCGGGAGTAGGAGTTACCGGGGAGCTGTTTTTT.

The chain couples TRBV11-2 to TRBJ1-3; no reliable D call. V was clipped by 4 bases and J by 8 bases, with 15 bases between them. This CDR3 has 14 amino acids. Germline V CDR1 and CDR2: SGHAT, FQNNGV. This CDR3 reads CASSSGDGVDTIYF. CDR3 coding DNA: TGTGCCAGCAGCTCCGGTGACGGGGTAGACACCATATATTTT.

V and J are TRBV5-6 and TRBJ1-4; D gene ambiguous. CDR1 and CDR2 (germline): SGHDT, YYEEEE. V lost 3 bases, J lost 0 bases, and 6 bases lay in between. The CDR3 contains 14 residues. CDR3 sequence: CASSSLSTNEKLFF. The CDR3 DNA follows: TGTGCCAGCAGCTCTCTCTCAACTAATGAAAAACTGTTTTTT.

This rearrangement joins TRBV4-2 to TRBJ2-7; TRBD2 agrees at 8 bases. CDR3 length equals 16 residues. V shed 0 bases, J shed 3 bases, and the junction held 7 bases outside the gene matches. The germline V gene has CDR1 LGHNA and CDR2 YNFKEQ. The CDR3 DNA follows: TGTGCCAGCAGCCAAGAAGCATTAGCGGGAAACTACGAGCAGTACTTC. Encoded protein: CASSQEALAGNYEQYF.

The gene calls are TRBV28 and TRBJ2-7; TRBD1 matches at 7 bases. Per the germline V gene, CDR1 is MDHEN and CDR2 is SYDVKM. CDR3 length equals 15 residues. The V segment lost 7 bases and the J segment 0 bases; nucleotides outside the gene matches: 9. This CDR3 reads CASTLGGTSSYEQYF. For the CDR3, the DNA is TGTGCCAGCACCTTAGGGGGCACGAGCTCCTACGAGCAGTACTTC.

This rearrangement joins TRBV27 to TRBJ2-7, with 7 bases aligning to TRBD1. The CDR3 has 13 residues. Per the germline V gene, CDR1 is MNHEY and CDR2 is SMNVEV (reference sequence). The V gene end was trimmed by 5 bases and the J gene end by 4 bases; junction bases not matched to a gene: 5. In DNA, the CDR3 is TGTGCCAGCAGTCTTATCAGGGGGTACGAGCAGTACTTC. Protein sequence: CASSLIRGYEQYF.

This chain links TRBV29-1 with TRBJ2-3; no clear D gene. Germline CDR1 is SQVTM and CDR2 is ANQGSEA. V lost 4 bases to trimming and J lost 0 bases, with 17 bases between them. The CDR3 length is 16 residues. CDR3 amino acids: CSVGKRGYPSTDTQYF. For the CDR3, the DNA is TGCAGCGTTGGAAAGCGTGGCTACCCAAGCACAGATACGCAGTATTTT.

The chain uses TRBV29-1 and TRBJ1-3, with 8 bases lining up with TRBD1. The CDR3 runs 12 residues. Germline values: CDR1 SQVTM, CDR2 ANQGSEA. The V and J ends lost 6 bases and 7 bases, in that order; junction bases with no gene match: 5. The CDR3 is CSVTGTGNTIYF. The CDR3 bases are TGCAGCGTGACAGGGACAGGCAACACCATATATTTT.